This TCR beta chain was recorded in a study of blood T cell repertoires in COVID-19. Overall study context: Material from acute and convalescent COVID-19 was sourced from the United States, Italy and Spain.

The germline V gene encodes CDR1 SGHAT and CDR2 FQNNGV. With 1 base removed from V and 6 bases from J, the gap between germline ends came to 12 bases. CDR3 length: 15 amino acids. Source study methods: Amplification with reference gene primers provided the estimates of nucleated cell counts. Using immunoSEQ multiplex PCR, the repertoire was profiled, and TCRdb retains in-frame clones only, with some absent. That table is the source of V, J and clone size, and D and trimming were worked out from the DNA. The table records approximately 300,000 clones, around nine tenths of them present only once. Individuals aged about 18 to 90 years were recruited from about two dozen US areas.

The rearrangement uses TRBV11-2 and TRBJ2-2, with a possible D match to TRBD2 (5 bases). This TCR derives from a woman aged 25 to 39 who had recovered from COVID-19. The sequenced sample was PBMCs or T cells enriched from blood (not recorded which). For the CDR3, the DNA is TGTGCCAGCAGCTTAGTTCGGGGTAGGGCCGGGGAGCTGTTTTTT. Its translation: CASSLVRGRAGELFF.